This T cell receptor (beta chain) emerged from a study of T cell responses to AZD1222 COVID-19 vaccine. Study-wide findings and caveats: Donors were largely white British and mainly female; clonal diversity was possibly underestimated. Nearly half of unique spike-specific TCRs reportedly avoided B.1.351 and B.1.1.7 mutated regions. Vaccine-associated CD4 TCRs ranged over spike, dominating at 160-218 and 743-854. Recipients of two AZD1222 doses showed rising Spike-specific TCR breadth and depth.

The protocol was immunoSEQ multiplex PCR, while the TCRdb copy is restricted to in-frame clones and leaves out a portion. Of more than 65,000 clones in the sample, around 78% were seen once. Germline loops: CDR1 SGHTA, CDR2 FQGNSA. V gave up 1 base and J gave up 2 bases, with 18 bases separating them. The CDR3 spans 17 residues. A note on this clone: The target antigen is unknown.

The receptor's source is an adult who received the AZD1222 COVID-19 vaccine. Here the sequenced sample was peripheral blood, taken 28 days after the second AZD1222 dose. The chain joins TRBV7-2 to TRBJ2-7, with D tentatively TRBD2 (6 bases). The CDR3: CASSLGRGGQSPYEQYF. The DNA of the CDR3 is TGTGCCAGCAGCTTAGGTAGGGGAGGCCAGAGCCCCTACGAGCAGTACTTC.